One and the same sample provided the 2 T cell receptor beta chains below, sequenced in a study of blood T cell repertoires in COVID-19. Sequencing used immunoSEQ multiplex PCR; TCRdb keeps in-frame clones, though not all of them. This repertoire shows about 16,000 clones, about 89% found once; its top ten account for more than 20%. Material: peripheral blood. Source of these receptors: a man aged 55 to 70 with acute or convalescent COVID-19.

V gene TRBV28 combines with J gene TRBJ2-3, with TRBD2 matching 7 bases. Germline loops: CDR1 MDHEN, CDR2 SYDVKM. This CDR3 has 14 residues. Trimming removed 2 bases from V and 4 bases from J; junction bases left unmatched: 3. The CDR3 protein is CASSLTREADTQYF. The CDR3 nucleotides read TGTGCCAGCAGTTTAACTCGGGAGGCAGATACGCAGTATTTT.

CDR3 DNA sequence: TGTGCCAGCAGTTATAGGAGGGGGGGCTTATTCTACGAGCAGTACTTC. It encodes CASSYRRGGLFYEQYF. This chain uses TRBV27 with TRBJ2-7; the D gene is possibly TRBD2 (7 bases). From germline, CDR1 is MNHEY and CDR2 SMNVEV (reference sequence). V was pared by 4 bases and J by 3 bases, with 19 bases between. This CDR3 contains 16 residues.